This TCR beta chain was identified during a study of blood T cell repertoires in COVID-19. Germline CDR1 and CDR2: LGHNA and YSLEER. This CDR3 is 15 amino acids long. Unmatched junction bases numbered 6, after V lost 1 base and J lost 7 bases. Profiling relied on immunoSEQ multiplex PCR, and the TCRdb table lists in-frame clones only, not all of them. The data hold roughly 190,000 clones, with about 83% observed a single time. The source of this sequence is a man in his late teens or twenties with active or convalescent COVID-19. This rearrangement joins TRBV4-3 to TRBJ1-4; 7 nucleotides line up with TRBD1. The sample taken for sequencing was peripheral blood. This CDR3 is CASSQGHRGAEKLFF. The CDR3 DNA sequence: TGCGCCAGCAGCCAAGGTCACAGGGGCGCTGAAAAACTGTTTTTT.